These T cell receptor beta chains were read from a single sample in a study of identical twins. TCRdb processed the 5' RACE reads anew with MiXCR; each CDR3 protein has one entry. The table records hundreds of thousands of distinct CDR3 sequences, 18% of them present only once. This sample also appeared in a second study, on T cells expressing NK-cell markers.

Sequenced material: PBMCs. The receptors here all came from a woman aged 18-35 years in good health. CDR3s include the opening cysteine and the closing phenylalanine or tryptophan. D genes are given only for firm matches. Only some rows state a clone size, as once, few, many or a class for expanded clones.

>.|TRBV20-1|.|TRBJ2-2
TGCAGTGCTATGTCGGGCACCGGGGAGCTGTTTTTT
CSAMSGTGELFF
>.|TRBV20-1|.|TRBJ2-7
TGCAGTGCTAGTTACGTGGCGGGATACGAGCAGTACTTC
CSASYVAGYEQYF
>.|TRBV24-1|.|TRBJ2-1
TGTGCCACCAGTGACTCAGGGGACTTGGGTGAGCAGTTCTTC
CATSDSGDLGEQFF
>few|TRBV15|.|TRBJ2-5
TGTGCCACCAGCAGAGGGGGGACCGTGGGGACCCAGTACTTC
CATSRGGTVGTQYF
>.|TRBV29-1|.|TRBJ1-1
TGCAGCGTTGAAAGGGTAACTGAAGCTTTCTTT
CSVERVTEAFF
>.|TRBV10-3|.|TRBJ1-4
TGTGCCATCAGTGAGTCTCCTGCACGTGAAAAACTGTTTTTT
CAISESPAREKLFF
>many|TRBV9|.|TRBJ2-2
TGTGCCAGCAGCCCAGACCCAAACACCGGGGAGCTGTTTTTT
CASSPDPNTGELFF
>many|TRBV12-3/TRBV12-4|.|TRBJ1-2
TGTGCCAGCAGTTTTGGGGGCAATGGCTACACCTTC
CASSFGGNGYTF
>many|TRBV29-1|.|TRBJ1-1
TGCAGCGTCCTGGTTTACTCCGGGGCACTCGAAGCTTTCTTT
CSVLVYSGALEAFF
>.|TRBV9|.|TRBJ2-5
TGTGCCAGCAGCGCGGCCTACAGCGGAGAGACCCAGTACTTC
CASSAAYSGETQYF
>.|TRBV5-1|.|TRBJ1-1
TGCGCCAGCAGCTTGGTTTGGGGCAGCGGAAACACTGAAGCTTTCTTT
CASSLVWGSGNTEAFF
>.|TRBV7-9|.|TRBJ1-6
TGTGCCAGCGGCGGGGAGGTCAATTCACCCCTCCACTTT
CASGGEVNSPLHF
>few|TRBV7-2|.|TRBJ2-1
TGTGCCAGCAGCTTGAGGGTCCGAGAGCAGTTCTTC
CASSLRVREQFF
>.|TRBV3-1|.|TRBJ2-2
TGTGCCAGCAGCCGGGGTCAGGCGTACGGGGAGCTGTTTTTT
CASSRGQAYGELFF
>.|TRBV4-3|.|TRBJ2-3
TGCGCCAGCAGCCTAGGACTTCCCCTTACTAGCACAGATACGCAGTATTTT
CASSLGLPLTSTDTQYF
>.|TRBV12-3/TRBV12-4|.|TRBJ1-4
TGTGCCAGCCAGGGCCCGTATTATGAAAAACTGTTTTTT
CASQGPYYEKLFF
>few|TRBV27|TRBD1|TRBJ2-1
TGTGCCAGCAGTTCAGGGACAGGGAGGAATGAGCAGTTCTTC
CASSSGTGRNEQFF
>.|TRBV20-1|TRBD2|TRBJ2-7
TGCAGTGCTATGGGGATCAGAACTAGCGGAACCTACGAGCAGTACTTC
CSAMGIRTSGTYEQYF
>many|TRBV29-1|.|TRBJ2-5
TGCAGCGCAAGACAGCAAGAGACCCAGTACTTC
CSARQQETQYF
>few|TRBV29-1|TRBD2|TRBJ2-5
TGCAGCCAGACTAGCGGGGGGGCCGGGGAGACCCAGTACTTC
CSQTSGGAGETQYF
>many|TRBV5-1|.|TRBJ1-1
TGTGCCAGCAGTTTAGTGCAGGGATCCACTGAAGCTTTCTTT
CASSLVQGSTEAFF
>many|TRBV12-3/TRBV12-4|.|TRBJ2-1
TGTGCCAGCAGCTTGAGGTCCTACAATGAGCAGTTCTTC
CASSLRSYNEQFF
>few|TRBV29-1|.|TRBJ2-7
TGCAGCGTTGAAGATCCGACGGGCCTGAAGGGAGAGCAGTACTTC
CSVEDPTGLKGEQYF
>few|TRBV15|.|TRBJ2-6
TGTGCCACCAAGAGTACTGGGGCCAACGTCCTGACTTTC
CATKSTGANVLTF
>.|TRBV24-1|.|TRBJ2-1
TGTGCCACCAGTGACCTGCTTGTGGATGAGCAGTTCTTC
CATSDLLVDEQFF
>.|TRBV4-3|TRBD2|TRBJ2-3
TGCGCCAGCAGCCAAGATAGCGGGAGTGGGCTCGGGACGCAGTATTTT
CASSQDSGSGLGTQYF
>.|TRBV7-9|.|TRBJ1-1
TGTGCCAGCAGCGCGCGAAGACGGAACACTGAAGCTTTCTTT
CASSARRRNTEAFF
>.|TRBV10-3|TRBD1|TRBJ2-2
TGTGCCATCAACCGAGACAGGGGTGCCGGGGAGCTGTTTTTT
CAINRDRGAGELFF
>many|TRBV12-3/TRBV12-4|TRBD1|TRBJ1-1
TGTGCCAGCAGATCCGTTACAGGGGAGAACACTGAAGCTTTCTTT
CASRSVTGENTEAFF
>many|TRBV10-3|.|TRBJ1-1
TGTGCCATCAAGGGGACGGACAGGAACACTGAAGCTTTCTTT
CAIKGTDRNTEAFF
>.|TRBV19|TRBD1|TRBJ2-4
TGTGCCAGTAGTATAGGGGACAGCTCCGCCAAAAACATTCAGTACTTC
CASSIGDSSAKNIQYF
>few|TRBV21-1|.|TRBJ2-7
TGTGCCAGCAGCTTTCGGACAGGGGGCATAGACGAGCAGTACTTC
CASSFRTGGIDEQYF
>.|TRBV14|.|TRBJ1-1
TGTGCCAGCAGCCCCCGACAGCTCCGGATGAACACTGAAGCTTTCTTT
CASSPRQLRMNTEAFF
>few|TRBV25-1|.|TRBJ2-7
TGTGCCAGCAGGGGGTCGACCTACGAGCAGTACTTC
CASRGSTYEQYF
>few|TRBV12-3/TRBV12-4|.|TRBJ1-1
TGTGCCAGCAACAGGGACATGAACACTGAAGCTTTCTTT
CASNRDMNTEAFF
>.|TRBV7-2|.|TRBJ2-1
TGTGCCAGCAGCCGCATAAGGGGGGGCAATGAGCAGTTCTTC
CASSRIRGGNEQFF
>few|TRBV7-3|.|TRBJ2-1
TGTGCCAGCAGCCAACAGGGATCCTACAATGAGCAGTTCTTC
CASSQQGSYNEQFF